These 4 T cell receptor beta chains were all obtained from the same sample, sequenced in a study of T cell repertoires in cytomegalovirus infection. TCRdb processed the reads anew with MiXCR; each CDR3 protein has one entry. The sample lists over 250,000 distinct CDR3 sequences; 25% were seen once. Input material: PBMCs. These receptors were taken from a human donor in good health (CMV status not recorded). Some clones in this sample may be carry-over from other donors' samples.

This clonotype was seen more than once but under ten times. V and J are TRBV11-2 and TRBJ2-7; a weak D match, TRBD2 (6 bases). The CDR3 is 15 amino acids. V was shortened by 1 base and J by 0 bases, with 10 bases between the two germline ends. Germline V gives CDR1 SGHAT, CDR2 FQNNGV. CDR3 DNA sequence: TGTGCCAGCAGCTTAGTGGCTAGCGACTCCTACGAGCAGTACTTC. Translated: CASSLVASDSYEQYF.

This clonotype occurred many times. This chain uses TRBV28 with TRBJ1-5; D gene ambiguous. Trimming cost V 3 bases and J 5 bases, with 11 bases left between them. This CDR3 region has 14 residues. CDR1 and CDR2 (germline): MDHEN, SYDVKM. The CDR3 DNA is TGTGCCAGCAGTTTCGACGCACTCGATCAGCCCCAGCATTTT. The encoded protein is CASSFDALDQPQHF.

In this sample, this clonotype turned up a few times. This sequence joins TRBV5-1 and TRBJ2-2; TRBD1 agrees at 11 bases. With V trimmed by 5 bases and J by 3 bases, 3 bases remained unmatched. The CDR3 is 15 amino acids. Germline lookup yields CDR1 SGHRS and CDR2 YFSETQ. As DNA, the CDR3 is TGCGCCAGCAGAAGGACAGGGGGCGACACCGGGGAGCTGTTTTTT. It is translated as CASRRTGGDTGELFF.

Details on this clonotype: This is likely a read error, given that the CDR3 carries no conserved phenylalanine or tryptophan at its end. This sequence joins TRBV28 and TRBJ2-7; D is ambiguous. Germline CDR1 and CDR2: MDHEN and SYDVKM. The CDR3 has 11 residues. Trimming left V 5 bases short and J 2 bases short, with 4 bases between. The CDR3 nucleotides are TGTGCCAGCAGTCTCACCTACGAGCAGTACCTC. Translated, it gives CASSLTYEQYL.